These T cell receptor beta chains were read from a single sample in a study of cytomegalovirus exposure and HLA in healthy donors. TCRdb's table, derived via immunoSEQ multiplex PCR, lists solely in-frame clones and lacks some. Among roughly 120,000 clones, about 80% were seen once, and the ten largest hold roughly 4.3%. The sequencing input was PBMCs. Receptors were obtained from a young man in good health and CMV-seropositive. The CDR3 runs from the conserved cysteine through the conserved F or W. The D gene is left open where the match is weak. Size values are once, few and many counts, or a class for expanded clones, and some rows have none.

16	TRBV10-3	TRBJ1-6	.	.	CAISESAGGSPTPLHF	TGTGCCATCAGTGAGTCCGCGGGTGGATCACCCACACCCCTCCACTTT
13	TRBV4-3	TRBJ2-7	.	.	CASSQNQGYEQYF	TGCGCCAGCAGCCAAAACCAGGGCTACGAGCAGTACTTC
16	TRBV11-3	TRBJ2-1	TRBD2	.	CASSSSPGLAGLGQFF	TGTGCCAGCAGCAGCTCGCCGGGACTAGCGGGGTTGGGGCAGTTCTTC
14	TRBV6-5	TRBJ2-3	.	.	CASSKPGVTDTQYF	TGTGCCAGCAGTAAGCCGGGAGTGACAGATACGCAGTATTTT
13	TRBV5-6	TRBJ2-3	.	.	CASSWGRADTQYF	TGTGCCAGCAGCTGGGGCAGGGCAGATACGCAGTATTTT
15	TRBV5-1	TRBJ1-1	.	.	CASSSQGWVNTEAFF	TGCGCCAGCAGCTCACAGGGCTGGGTGAACACTGAAGCTTTCTTT
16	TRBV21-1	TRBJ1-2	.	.	CASSIVQGRGNYGYTF	TGTGCCAGCAGCATAGTACAGGGACGAGGTAACTATGGCTACACCTTC
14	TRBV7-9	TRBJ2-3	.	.	CASSPSGQADTQYF	TGTGCCAGCAGCCCCAGTGGCCAGGCAGATACGCAGTATTTT
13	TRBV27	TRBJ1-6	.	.	CASSLARDSPLHF	TGTGCCAGCAGTTTGGCGAGGGATTCACCCCTCCACTTT
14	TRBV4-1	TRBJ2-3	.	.	CASSLTEGTDTQYF	TGCGCCAGCAGCCTTACCGAGGGCACAGATACGCAGTATTTT
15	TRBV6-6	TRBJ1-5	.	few	CASSYAGPSNQPQHF	TGTGCCAGCAGTTATGCGGGGCCTAGCAATCAGCCCCAGCATTTT
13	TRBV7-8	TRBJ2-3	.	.	CASRPGFPDTQYF	TGTGCCAGCAGACCAGGGTTTCCAGATACGCAGTATTTT
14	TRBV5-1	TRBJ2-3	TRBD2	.	CASSLTRTSGGGDF	TGCGCCAGCAGCTTGACCCGGACTAGCGGGGGCGGGGATTTT
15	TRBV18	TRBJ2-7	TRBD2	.	CASSPRREGYYEQYF	TGTGCCAGCTCACCCAGGCGGGAGGGGTACTACGAGCAGTACTTC
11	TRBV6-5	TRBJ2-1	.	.	CASSYLREQFF	TGTGCCAGCAGTTACCTGAGGGAGCAGTTCTTC
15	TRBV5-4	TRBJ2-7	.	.	CASSLGYRSSYEQYF	TGTGCCAGCAGCTTGGGTTACCGTAGCTCCTACGAGCAGTACTTC
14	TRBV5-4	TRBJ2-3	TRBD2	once	CASSLGSGRNSQYF	TGTGCCAGCAGCTTGGGCAGCGGGAGGAACTCGCAGTATTTT
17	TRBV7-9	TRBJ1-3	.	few	CSSSSTGRMVYGNTIYF	TGTTCCAGCAGCTCCACCGGGAGGATGGTGTACGGAAACACCATATATTTT
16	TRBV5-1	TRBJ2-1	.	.	CASSLALGGASNEQFF	TGCGCCAGCAGCTTGGCGCTGGGGGGGGCTTCGAATGAGCAGTTCTTC
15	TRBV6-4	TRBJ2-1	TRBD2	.	CASSPGLAGQNEQFF	TGTGCCAGCAGCCCCGGACTAGCGGGGCAAAATGAGCAGTTCTTC
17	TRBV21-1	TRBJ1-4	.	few	CASSKGPGAATNEKLFF	TGTGCCAGCAGCAAAGGCCCAGGGGCAGCAACTAATGAAAAACTGTTTTTT
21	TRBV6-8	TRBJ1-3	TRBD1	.	CASSYTAPPGQGFPSGNTIYF	TGTGCCAGCAGCTACACTGCCCCCCCGGGACAGGGCTTCCCCTCTGGAAACACCATATATTTT
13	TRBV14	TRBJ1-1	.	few	CASSQEYYTEAFF	TGTGCCAGCAGCCAAGAATACTATACTGAAGCTTTCTTT
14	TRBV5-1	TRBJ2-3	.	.	CASSAGQSTDTQYF	TGCGCCAGCAGCGCGGGACAGAGCACAGATACGCAGTATTTT
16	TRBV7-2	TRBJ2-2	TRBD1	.	CASSFRTGGATGELFF	TGTGCCAGCAGCTTTCGGACAGGGGGCGCAACCGGGGAGCTGTTTTTT
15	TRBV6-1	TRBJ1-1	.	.	CASSDSNRVISEAFF	TGTGCCAGCAGTGACTCGAACAGGGTGATTTCTGAAGCTTTCTTT
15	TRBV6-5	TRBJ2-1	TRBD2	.	CASSYSLAGDNEQFF	TGTGCCAGCAGTTACTCGCTAGCGGGGGACAATGAGCAGTTCTTC
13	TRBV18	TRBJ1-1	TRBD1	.	CASSGQVGTEAFF	TGTGCCAGCTCAGGACAGGTCGGCACTGAAGCTTTCTTT
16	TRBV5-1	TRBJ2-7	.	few	CASSLAVGREYDEQYF	TGCGCCAGCAGCTTGGCAGTGGGCAGGGAATACGACGAGCAGTACTTC
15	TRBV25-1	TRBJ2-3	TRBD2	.	CASSGTSGFTDTQYF	TGTGCCAGCAGTGGGACTAGCGGCTTCACAGATACGCAGTATTTT
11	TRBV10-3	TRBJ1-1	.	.	CATQQDREAFF	TGTGCCACCCAGCAAGACAGAGAGGCTTTCTTT
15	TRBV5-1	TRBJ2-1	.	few	CASGYRDSSVDEQFF	TGCGCCAGCGGATACCGGGACTCGAGCGTGGATGAGCAGTTCTTC
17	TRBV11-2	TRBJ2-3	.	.	CASSLALGFTSTDTQYF	TGTGCCAGCAGCTTAGCCCTCGGGTTCACTAGCACAGATACGCAGTATTTT
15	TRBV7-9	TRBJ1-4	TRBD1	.	CASSLVGQGGEKLFF	TGTGCCAGCAGCTTAGTGGGACAGGGAGGAGAAAAACTGTTTTTT
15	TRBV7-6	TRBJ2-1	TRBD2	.	CASSLVLATYNEQFF	TGTGCCAGCAGCTTAGTACTAGCGACTTACAATGAGCAGTTCTTC
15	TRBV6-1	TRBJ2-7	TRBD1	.	CAAPGAGQGGYEQYF	TGTGCCGCCCCAGGAGCGGGACAGGGGGGCTACGAGCAGTACTTC
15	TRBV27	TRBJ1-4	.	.	CASSLTIAPNEKLFF	TGTGCCAGCAGTCTCACTATTGCGCCTAATGAAAAACTGTTTTTT
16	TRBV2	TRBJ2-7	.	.	CASSAVNAFLSYEQYF	TGTGCCAGCAGTGCGGTAAACGCGTTCCTCTCCTACGAGCAGTACTTC
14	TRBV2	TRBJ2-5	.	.	CASSILSLGETQYF	TGTGCCAGCAGTATACTATCGCTCGGAGAGACCCAGTACTTC
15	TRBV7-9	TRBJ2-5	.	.	CASSPPGESSWTQYF	TGTGCCAGCAGCCCTCCGGGGGAATCCTCATGGACCCAGTACTTC
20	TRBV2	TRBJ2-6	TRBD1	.	CASSEVLGTGGLSGANVLTF	TGTGCCAGCAGTGAAGTTCTTGGGACAGGGGGCTTATCGGGGGCCAACGTCCTGACTTTC
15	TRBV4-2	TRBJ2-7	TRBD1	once	CASSQGMGQGYEQYF	TGTGCCAGCAGCCAAGGGATGGGACAGGGCTACGAGCAGTACTTC
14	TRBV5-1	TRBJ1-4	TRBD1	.	CASSVGQGDEKLFF	TGCGCCAGCAGCGTGGGACAGGGGGATGAAAAACTGTTTTTT
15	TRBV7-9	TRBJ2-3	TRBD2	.	CSSSPFLGGIDTQYF	TGTTCCAGCAGCCCGTTTTTGGGAGGGATAGATACGCAGTATTTT
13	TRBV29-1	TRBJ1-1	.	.	CSVRTSQVAEAFF	TGCAGCGTTCGGACATCCCAAGTGGCTGAAGCTTTCTTT
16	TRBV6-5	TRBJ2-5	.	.	CASSYSRAWGKETQYF	TGTGCCAGCAGTTACTCGCGGGCCTGGGGAAAAGAGACCCAGTACTTC
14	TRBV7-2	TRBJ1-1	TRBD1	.	CASSRLTGLRAAFF	TGTGCCAGCAGCCGTCTGACAGGGCTCAGGGCGGCTTTCTTT
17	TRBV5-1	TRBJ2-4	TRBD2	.	CASSESTGGLAKNSQYF	TGCGCCAGCAGCGAGTCAACGGGAGGTCTAGCCAAAAACAGTCAGTACTTC
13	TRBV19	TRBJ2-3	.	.	CASSIELVGTQYF	TGTGCCAGTAGTATAGAATTAGTTGGTACGCAGTATTTT
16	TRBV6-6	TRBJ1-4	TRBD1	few	CASIYSRGRTNEKLFF	TGTGCCAGCATCTACAGTAGGGGGCGAACTAATGAAAAACTGTTTTTT
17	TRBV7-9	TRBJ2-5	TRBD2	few	CASSLGTSGKLQETQYF	TGTGCCAGCAGCTTAGGAACTAGCGGCAAGCTTCAAGAGACCCAGTACTTC
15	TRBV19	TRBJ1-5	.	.	CASRQRGISNQPQHF	TGTGCCAGTAGACAGCGGGGGATCAGCAATCAGCCCCAGCATTTT
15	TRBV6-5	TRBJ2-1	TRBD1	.	CASSSRQGGVNEQFF	TGTGCCAGCAGCAGCCGACAGGGTGGGGTCAATGAGCAGTTCTTC
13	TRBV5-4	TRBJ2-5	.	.	CASSLRGSETQYF	TGTGCCAGCAGCTTGCGGGGGTCAGAGACCCAGTACTTC
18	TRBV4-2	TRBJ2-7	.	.	CASSQDVYVWTVSYEQYF	TGTGCCAGCAGCCAAGATGTTTACGTCTGGACAGTCTCCTACGAGCAGTACTTC
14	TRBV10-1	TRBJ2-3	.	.	CASSTGGGADTQYF	TGCGCCAGCTCTACGGGGGGCGGGGCAGATACGCAGTATTTT
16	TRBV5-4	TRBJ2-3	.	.	CASSLGSSVSTDTQYF	TGTGCCAGCAGCTTGGGGAGTAGCGTAAGCACAGATACGCAGTATTTT
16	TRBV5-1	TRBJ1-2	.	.	CASSLDTGVRNYGYTF	TGCGCCAGCAGCTTGGATACGGGTGTTAGGAACTATGGCTACACCTTC
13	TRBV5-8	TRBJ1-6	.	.	CASSNQGNSPLHF	TGTGCCAGCAGTAACCAGGGAAATTCACCCCTCCACTTT